The present T cell receptor beta chain was sequenced within a study of T cells in Graves' hyperthyroidism and ophthalmopathy (dated 2019 in TCRdb). At the level of the whole study: Peripheral blood was collected at initial diagnosis, before any treatment. According to the paper, TCR Vbeta CDR3 sequencing was carried out on roughly 130 peripheral blood samples, which came from approximately 41 ophthalmopathy, fewer than 80 hyperthyroidism and some 17 progressor patients. A discovery cohort of 95 to 100 patients, about 40 with Graves' ophthalmopathy and 55 to 65 with stable Graves' hyperthyroidism, was used to find distinguishing TCR V-J signatures. In addition, the study compared T-cell repertoires in thyroid tissue and in blood from roughly six Graves' hyperthyroidism patients. The 90 to 100 discovery patients were randomly split 7:3 into training and test sets. Once sampling was done, hyperthyroidism patients were given methimazole at a starting dose of 30 mg daily, whereas ophthalmopathy patients were given high-dose intravenous methylprednisolone. Prospective prediction of ophthalmopathy was tested in an independent validation cohort consisting of some 19 hyperthyroidism patients and approximately 16 patients who later progressed to ophthalmopathy. The paper as a whole reports these results and caveats: Blood samples also contained most of the expanded thyroid clonotypes (frequency above 0.001), which suggests that blood repertoires may reflect thyroid immune responses. Sample size was not statistically predetermined, and investigators were not blinded to group allocation. A model built on a 13 V-J signature distinguished ophthalmopathy from stable hyperthyroidism, reaching around 90% sensitivity and around 81% specificity in cross-validation and 80%/75% in testing. In validation, the model predicted progression to ophthalmopathy a median of 6.5 months before onset, with 70% to 71% sensitivity and roughly 72% specificity.

Comments on this clonotype: Its antigen is still unknown. No much larger clone exists at a distance of one base, and base qualities are not known.

Amplification of TCR beta CDR3 regions was carried out from RNA transcripts. For the first round of RT-PCR on the TCR CDR3, the HTBI primer set was used together with the Qiagen OneStep RT-PCR kit. The libraries were constructed in a second round of multiplex PCR and then size-selected and purified. Libraries were sequenced paired-end with 100 bp reads on an Illumina HiSeq2000. The original methods were these. SOAPnuke was used to process the raw data, removing reads that contained adapters or uncalled bases, had a mean Phred below 15, or lacked an exact match to the constant primer or identifier. High-quality paired reads were merged with COPE v1.2.5, and unique nucleotide sequences were defined as clonotypes. Clonotypes were aligned to IMGT TRBV, TRBD and TRBJ reference segments using MiTCR v1.1. The analysis included only V-J combinations with a frequency above 0.0001, which together covered over 98% of the repertoires. The TCS score was defined as F50 (clonal expansion) divided by E x V (chaos), with BLOSUM62-based TCRdist calculated between CDR3 peptides within each V-J. Welch's t-statistics and random forest reduced roughly 540 V-J features to roughly 13, which were used in a naive Bayes classifier (R e1071). TCRdb redid the processing of the public reads, applying fastp at Q25 and MiXCR, and retained in-frame beta chains. Rows with one shared CDR3 protein collapse into an entry with the most common genes and DNA. V and J calls and clone size were set by TCRdb, not the authors. This sample is represented by under 800,000 distinct CDR3 sequences; approximately 15% of them were singletons. Clones ranked in the top ten supply roughly 10% of the sample.

The CDR3 numbers 14 residues from cysteine through phenylalanine. Of all the DNA, just the CDR3 is kept, 42 bases in frame from base 1. Trimming leaves V shorter by 4 bases and J shorter by 10 bases, with the junction holding 7 bases beyond the gene matches. The germline V gene encodes CDR1 MNHEY and CDR2 SVGAGI. Stable Graves' hyperthyroidism was defined as no progression to ophthalmopathy during 18 months of follow-up. Hyperthyroidism patients were aged 18 to 65 years and newly diagnosed, with disease duration of less than 2 months. The study excluded patients with uncontrolled infections, other autoimmune diseases, pregnancy or lactation. Clinical symptoms, serum thyroxine and TRAb, thyroid ultrasound, and orbital computed tomography formed the basis for the diagnoses. Ficoll-Paque density gradient centrifugation was used to isolate PBMCs from about 10 ml of fresh peripheral blood. Trizol reagent was used to extract total RNA, and RNA quality was then checked on an Agilent 2100 Bioanalyzer.

The chain uses TRBV6-5 and TRBJ1-6; the central 7 bases match TRBD1. The specimen was blood. The sequence came from a woman between 18 and 29 years old with Graves' hyperthyroidism. The CDR3 in this case is CASSSFRGKSPLHF. The DNA sequence follows: TGTGCCAGCAGTTCGTTCAGGGGGAAGTCACCCCTCCACTTT.